This T cell receptor beta chain is from a study of CD8 T cells in Susac syndrome. Study findings and constraints: A relatively small number of individuals underwent TCR sequencing and HLA analysis.

RNA in amounts of roughly 0.5 to 1 ug was reverse transcribed with random hexamers. Across 54 Vbeta and 13 Jbeta, TCR beta CDR3 was amplified with immunoSEQ multiplex PCR. TCRdb analysed the immunoSEQ multiplex PCR reads with MiXCR anew, one entry per CDR3 protein. The sample yields approximately 120,000 distinct CDR3 sequences, just over 90% seen once. Comment on this clonotype: Its antigen remains unidentified.

Sequencing of TCR beta was undertaken in CD8+ and CD4+ T cells derived from blood. The CD8+ and CD4+ T cells were negatively isolated, with the TEMRA cells enriched by FACS. Trimming shortened V by 6 bases and J by 1 base, and 25 bases separated the two germline ends. Germline-derived CDR1 and CDR2 are ENHRY and SYGVKD. The CDR3 loop spans 19 amino acids. The receptor comes from a human donor with multiple sclerosis. The chain employs TRBV10-3 and TRBJ2-4; D is possibly TRBD2 (6 bases). Sequencing input: CD8+ T cells from PBMCs. The CDR3 reads CAISGGTVDRNWAKNIQYF. As DNA, the CDR3 is TGTGCCATCAGCGGAGGGACCGTCGATCGGAATTGGGCCAAAAACATTCAGTACTTC.